This T cell receptor (beta chain) was captured in a study of T cell clonotyping in hematopoietic cell transplantation (dated by TCRdb to about 2021). Background for the entire study: The study collected around 130 blood samples from 35 consecutive transplant recipients and their related donors. Patient recruitment ran from 2015 to January 2017, and follow-up continued until September 2020 or death.

V loses 0 bases of germline sequence and J loses 8 bases, and the interval between the two ends is 4 bases. The CDR1 and CDR2 encoded by the germline V gene are ENHRY and SYGVKD. From its cysteine to its phenylalanine, the CDR3 spans 11 amino acids. The CDR3 DNA has 33 bases and is translated from base 1. The immunoSEQ assay, a bias-controlled multiplex PCR with V- and J-specific primers, was used to amplify TCR beta CDR3 regions from genomic DNA. A proprietary barcode and Illumina adapter sequences were added to the CDR3 amplicons in a second PCR step. CDR3 libraries were sequenced on an Illumina MiSeq instrument. In the paper's pipeline: Export and quality control were performed with immunoSEQ Analyzer 3.0, and downstream analyses were performed with R Bioconductor and Immunarch. Repertoire metrics were calculated using only productive rearrangements within the normalized downsampled data set. In the normalized cohort, a clonotype counted as pathologically expanded if the clonotype was larger than 5 templates. The Inverse Simpson Index served as the measure of repertoire diversity. To capture all clonotypes, the CMV-specificity analyses were run on the non-normalized data set. The immuneACCESS repertoire file appears here via TCRdb, limited to in-frame rearrangements. These files lack a portion of the clones; in checked studies, under half of the deficit traces to unresolved V genes, and the cause of the others is not known. V and J calls and clone size follow that table, whereas D and trimming were derived from the DNA. Present in this sample are about 14,000 clones, approximately 90% of which were seen just once. The top ten constitute 9.5% to 15% of the sample.

The time point label of this sample denotes: 100 days after allo-HCT. Blood samples were obtained from recipients approximately 28 days before transplant and at days 30, 100 and 180 after transplant. Nuclei Lysis Solution was used to extract genomic DNA from fresh or cryopreserved unfractionated peripheral blood mononuclear cells. About this clone: Its antigen is currently not known. Within one base of it there is no much larger clone, and no base qualities were kept.

Summary of the overall study and its limitations: Sample size was limited, and cells were not sorted, so CD4 and CD8 repertoire contributions could not be separated. After transplant, TCR diversity in recipients dropped, and pathologically expanded clonotypes climbed progressively between day 30 and day 180. Just a small fraction of recipient repertoires overlapped with donor repertoires, and more than 95% appeared de novo at the given depth. Broader posttransplant TCR repertoire diversity was predicted by donor and pretransplant recipient Inverse Simpson Index values.

Recombination connected TRBV10-3 to TRBJ1-1; a confident D gene designation cannot be given. The specimen comprised PBMCs, sampled 100 days after allogeneic stem cell transplant. The clonotype was recovered from a male patient aged 50 or older who had an allogeneic stem cell transplant from an unrelated donor, so T cells may come from the graft donor. Some clones in this sample may be carry-over from other donors' samples. The bases are TGTGCCATCAGTGAGTCCTCGGAAGCTTTCTTT. The translation is CAISESSEAFF.